This is a list of T cell receptor beta chains from one sample in a study of cytomegalovirus exposure and HLA in healthy donors. Sequenced by immunoSEQ multiplex PCR; TCRdb stores in-frame clones only, minus some. The table includes under 75,000 clones, about nine tenths detected once. The source material was PBMCs. The receptors stem from a woman in her 30s in good health and CMV-seronegative. The CDR3 runs from the conserved cysteine through the conserved F or W. Fields, in order: CDR3 DNA, CDR3 protein, J gene, CDR3 length, clone size, D gene, V gene. D genes are given only for firm matches. Size values are once, few and many counts, or a class for expanded clones, and some rows have none.

TGTGCCAGCAGCGTAGACGGGTCGGTGAACACCGGGGAGCTGTTTTTT	CASSVDGSVNTGELFF	TRBJ2-2	16	.	.	TRBV9
TGTGCCAGCAGCCATGGCGGGAGGGCCATCGGGGAGCTGTTTTTT	CASSHGGRAIGELFF	TRBJ2-2	15	.	TRBD2	TRBV14
TGTGCCAGCAGTTTCGGCGGGACGAACACCGGGGAGCTGTTTTTT	CASSFGGTNTGELFF	TRBJ2-2	15	.	.	TRBV27
TGTGCCAGCAGTGCCCTAGTTGAGAGGTCTGAAGCTTTCTTT	CASSALVERSEAFF	TRBJ1-1	14	.	.	TRBV6-5
TGTGCCAGCGGTAGGCAGGGGGTGAAGGCTTTCTTT	CASGRQGVKAFF	TRBJ1-1	12	once	TRBD1	TRBV27
TGTGCCAGCAGTTACCGTCTAACAGGGGCCGGAGAGACCCAGTACTTC	CASSYRLTGAGETQYF	TRBJ2-5	16	.	TRBD1	TRBV6-5
TGTGCCAGCAGCTTAGGGGCCACCCACACAGATACGCAGTATTTT	CASSLGATHTDTQYF	TRBJ2-3	15	.	.	TRBV7-8
TGTGCCAGCAGCTTACTTGTTTCCTTCACAGATACGCAGTATTTT	CASSLLVSFTDTQYF	TRBJ2-3	15	once	.	TRBV11-2
TGTGCCAGCAGTCCGTCGACAGGGTCAGTCTATGGCTACACCTTC	CASSPSTGSVYGYTF	TRBJ1-2	15	.	TRBD1	TRBV27
TGTGCCAGCAGTGAAGGGGCAGGCAATCAGCCCCAGCATTTT	CASSEGAGNQPQHF	TRBJ1-5	14	.	.	TRBV6-1
TGTGCCGCCCAATTAGCGGGAGGCTCAAAAGAGACCCAGTACTTC	CAAQLAGGSKETQYF	TRBJ2-5	15	.	TRBD2	TRBV6-5
TGTGCTAGTGGTGGGGACCCGACAGGGGGAAACTACGAGCAGTACTTC	CASGGDPTGGNYEQYF	TRBJ2-7	16	.	TRBD1	TRBV12-5
TGCGCCAGCAGCCCCGGGGTCCTAGGGGGTGGCTACACCTTC	CASSPGVLGGGYTF	TRBJ1-2	14	.	.	TRBV5-1
TGTGCCAGCAGTCCGCCCCTAGCGGGCCTCCTCGGGTGCGAGCAGTACTTC	CASSPPLAGLLGCEQYF	TRBJ2-7	17	.	TRBD2	TRBV6-8
TGTGCCAGCAGCTTCCGGGTAGATGGCGGGGAGCTGTTTTTT	CASSFRVDGGELFF	TRBJ2-2	14	.	.	TRBV7-9
TGCGCCAGCAGCTTACCGGGACTAGCGGAATCCTACGAGCAGTACTTC	CASSLPGLAESYEQYF	TRBJ2-7	16	.	TRBD2	TRBV5-1
TGTGCCAGTGAACAGGGTTACGAGCAGTACTTC	CASEQGYEQYF	TRBJ2-7	11	.	.	TRBV19
TGTGCCAGCAGGTGGAGGGCGGATGAAAAACTGTTTTTT	CASRWRADEKLFF	TRBJ1-4	13	.	.	TRBV6-6
TGTGCCAGCAGCGGGGACAGGGGGGGCTCTGGGGCCAACGTCCTGACTTTC	CASSGDRGGSGANVLTF	TRBJ2-6	17	.	TRBD1	TRBV11-2
TGTGCCAGCAGTACTCAGGGGATGTCTGGCTACACCTTC	CASSTQGMSGYTF	TRBJ1-2	13	.	.	TRBV7-9
TGCGCCAGCACCAACAGCCAAGAGACCCAGTACTTC	CASTNSQETQYF	TRBJ2-5	12	.	.	TRBV5-1
TGTGCCAGCAGCGACGGACAGGGTGACACCGGGGAGCTGTTTTTT	CASSDGQGDTGELFF	TRBJ2-2	15	.	TRBD1	TRBV6-4
TGCGCCAGCAGCCAAGCGGGACAGGGCAACGAGCAGTACTTC	CASSQAGQGNEQYF	TRBJ2-7	14	.	TRBD1	TRBV4-3